The entry that follows covers one TCR beta chain sequence. Per the germline V gene, CDR1 is SEHNR and CDR2 is FQNEAQ (reference sequence). The CDR3 length is 13 residues. This sample was included in a study of T cells expressing NK-cell markers. At the level of the study: The TCR beta repertoires originated in sorted CD3+CD56+NKG2C+, CD3+CD56+NKG2C- and CD3+CD56-NKG2C+ T cells.

No DNA is given; TCRdb re-called the 5' RACE reads and lists each CDR3 protein once. The sample's table shows about 150,000 distinct CDR3 sequences. The source is a man aged 18-75 years in good health. Source material: blood T cells: a sorted CD56 or NKG2C T cell subset, CD4+ or CD8+ T cells, or bulk PBMC T cells (not recorded which). This sequence joins TRBV7-9 and TRBJ2-3; TCRdb lists TRBD1, though no DNA is available to test this call. CDR3 sequence reads: CASEGGFADTQYF.